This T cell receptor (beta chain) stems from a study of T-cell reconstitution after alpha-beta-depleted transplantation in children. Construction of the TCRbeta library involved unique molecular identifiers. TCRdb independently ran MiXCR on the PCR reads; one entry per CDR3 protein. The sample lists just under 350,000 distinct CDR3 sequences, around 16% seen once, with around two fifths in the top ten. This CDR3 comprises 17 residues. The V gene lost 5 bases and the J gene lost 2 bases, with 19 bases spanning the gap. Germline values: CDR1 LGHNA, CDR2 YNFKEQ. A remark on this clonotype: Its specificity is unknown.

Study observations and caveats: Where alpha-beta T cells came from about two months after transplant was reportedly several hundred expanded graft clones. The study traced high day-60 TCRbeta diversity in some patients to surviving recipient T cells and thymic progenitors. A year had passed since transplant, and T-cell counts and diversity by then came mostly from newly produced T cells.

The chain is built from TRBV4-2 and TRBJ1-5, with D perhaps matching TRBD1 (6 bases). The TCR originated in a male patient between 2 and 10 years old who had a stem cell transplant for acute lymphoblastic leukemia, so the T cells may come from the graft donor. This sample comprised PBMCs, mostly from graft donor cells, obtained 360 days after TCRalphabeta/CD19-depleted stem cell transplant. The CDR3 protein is CASSFGQGFGGNQPQHF. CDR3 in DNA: TGTGCCAGCAGCTTTGGGCAGGGGTTCGGGGGCAATCAGCCCCAGCATTTT.